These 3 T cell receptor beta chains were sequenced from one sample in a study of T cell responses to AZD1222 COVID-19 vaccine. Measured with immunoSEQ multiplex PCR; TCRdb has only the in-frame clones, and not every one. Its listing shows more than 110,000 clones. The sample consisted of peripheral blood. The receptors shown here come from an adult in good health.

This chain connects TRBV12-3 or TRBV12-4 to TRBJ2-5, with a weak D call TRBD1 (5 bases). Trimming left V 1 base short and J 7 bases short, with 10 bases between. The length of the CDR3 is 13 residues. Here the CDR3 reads CASSLGTGRTQYF. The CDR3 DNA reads TGTGCCAGCAGTTTAGGTACAGGACGGACCCAGTACTTC.

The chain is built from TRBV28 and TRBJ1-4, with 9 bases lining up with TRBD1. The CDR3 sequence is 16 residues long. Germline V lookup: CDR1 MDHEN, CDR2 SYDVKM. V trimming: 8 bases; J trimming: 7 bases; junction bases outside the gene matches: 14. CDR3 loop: CASGRGRGQGREKLFF. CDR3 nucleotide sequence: TGTGCCAGCGGGAGGGGTCGTGGACAGGGGCGTGAAAAACTGTTTTTT. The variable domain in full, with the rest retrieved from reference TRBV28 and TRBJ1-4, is DVKVTQSSRYLVKRTGEKVFLECVQDMDHENMFWYRQDPGLGLRLIYFSYDVKMKEKGDIPEGYSVSREKKERFSLILESASTNQTSMYLCASGRGRGQGREKLFFGSGTQLSVL.

The CDR3 reads CASSFGGRGLKFTF. Here the CDR3 DNA reads TGTGCCAGCAGTTTTGGAGGGCGGGGCCTCAAGTTCACCTTC. The chain carries TRBV27 and TRBJ1-2; D is perhaps TRBD1 (5 bases). CDR1 MNHEY and CDR2 SMNVEV come from the germline V gene (reference sequence). Trimming took off 3 bases at V and 13 bases at J, with 21 bases between the two ends. The CDR3 has 14 residues.